The clone carrying this TCR beta chain showed up many times. The data were obtained in a study of T cells in Graves' hyperthyroidism and ophthalmopathy. For the study at large: Staff took peripheral blood when the initial diagnosis was made, before any treatment began.

The CDR3 is made up of 14 amino acids. The J segment lost 1 base and the V segment lost 6 bases, leaving 5 bases of the junction unmatched. The germline V gene encodes CDR1 MDHEN and CDR2 SYDVKM. Researchers took RNA transcripts and amplified the TCR beta CDR3 regions from them. Primed by the HTBI set, a first-round RT-PCR was run on the TCR CDR3. A single record per CDR3 protein comes from TCRdb applying MiXCR to the multiplex PCR reads. The sample lists more than 500,000 distinct CDR3 sequences, about 17% occurring once. The chain couples TRBV28 to TRBJ2-7, with TRBD2 matching over 8 bases. Specimen: blood. The sequence derives from a woman younger than 45 with Graves' hyperthyroidism. The CDR3 coding sequence is TGTGCCAGCAGGATCCTAGCGGGTTCCTACGAGCAGTACTTC. Translation gives CASRILAGSYEQYF.